This T cell receptor (beta chain) was obtained from a study of cytomegalovirus exposure and HLA in healthy donors. In regard to this clone: The target antigen is unknown.

Germline V CDR1 and CDR2: MNHNS, SASEGT. V was cut by 6 bases and J by 4 bases, with 9 bases left in between. CDR3 length: 12 residues. Study-level results: The study labeled 164 TCR beta chains cytomegalovirus-associated.

PCR involved 60 Vbeta and 13 Jbeta primers. The assay was immunoSEQ multiplex PCR, and TCRdb's table has in-frame clones only and misses some. The sample shows approximately 170,000 clones, about 65% of them seen only once. The chain has TRBV6-1 and TRBJ1-1; no clear D. This clonotype was sampled from a young woman in good health and CMV-seropositive. The source material was PBMCs. CDR3 in DNA: TGTGCCAGCAGCCCCTTAGCCACTGAAGCTTTCTTT. Its protein product is CASSPLATEAFF.